These T cell receptor beta chains were read from a single sample in a study of T cell responses to AZD1222 COVID-19 vaccine. Profiling relied on immunoSEQ multiplex PCR, and the TCRdb table lists in-frame clones only, not all of them. The sample comprises more than 50,000 clones, approximately 80% of which are singletons, and about 19% rests with the top ten. This material consisted of peripheral blood, taken on day 0 of AZD1222 vaccination. The receptors were sampled from an adult in good health. The CDR3 runs from the conserved cysteine through the conserved F or W. A D gene is named only where the DNA matches it firmly. For some rows the clone size is stated as once, few or many, or as a class when expanded; others skip it.

abundance	d_gene	j_gene	v_gene	CDR3aa
.	TRBD1	TRBJ2-7	TRBV27	CASSLRGQGYEQYF
.	TRBD1	TRBJ1-5	TRBV18	CASSNPGQGNNQPQHF
.	TRBD2	TRBJ2-5	TRBV6-2/TRBV6-3	CASSYRSSGGLKETQYF
.	.	TRBJ1-1	TRBV29-1	CSVLTATEAFF
.	.	TRBJ2-7	TRBV5-4	CASSVQGEQYF
.	TRBD2	TRBJ2-7	TRBV5-1	CASSLGLAGFLSYEQYF
.	TRBD2	TRBJ2-5	TRBV5-6	CASSLLASGTLQETQYF
.	TRBD1	TRBJ2-3	TRBV4-1	CASSQDRTGADTQYF
.	.	TRBJ2-4	TRBV28	CASSSSRIKNIQYF
.	.	TRBJ1-3	TRBV6-1	CASSEHQGSSGNTIYF
.	.	TRBJ1-4	TRBV5-1	CASSLFPNEKLFF
.	.	TRBJ2-7	TRBV6-5	CASRPEGAYEQYF
.	TRBD2	TRBJ2-7	TRBV6-5	CASRAQAGAYEQYF
.	TRBD1	TRBJ2-3	TRBV4-1	CASSRGDRVEDTQYF
.	TRBD2	TRBJ2-1	TRBV7-9	CASSSLAGGHNEQFF
few	TRBD2	TRBJ2-1	TRBV7-6	CASSAHSGSSYNEQFF
.	.	TRBJ2-1	TRBV28	CASNAREETNEQFF
.	.	TRBJ1-2	TRBV6-5	CASSYGAAGHYGYTF
few	TRBD1	TRBJ1-6	TRBV7-2	CASSLMRQGANSPLHF
.	.	TRBJ1-1	TRBV29-1	CSGIDSNTEAFF
.	.	TRBJ1-2	TRBV28	CASSLPGAQYGYTF
few	TRBD1	TRBJ1-3	TRBV15	CATSRAPGQGARRGNTIYF
.	.	TRBJ1-1	TRBV12-3/TRBV12-4	CASSSGESVAFF
.	.	TRBJ1-1	TRBV5-4	CASSLNGNLGAEAFF
.	.	TRBJ1-1	TRBV7-3	CASSFYGTEAFF
.	.	TRBJ1-1	TRBV28	CASSLSRALTEAFF
.	TRBD1	TRBJ2-1	TRBV6-4	CASSDQGQSYNEQFF
once	.	TRBJ1-1	TRBV5-5	CASSLADQGYTEAFF
few	.	TRBJ1-1	TRBV11-3	CASSLGGLNTEAFF
few	.	TRBJ2-1	TRBV9	CASSLVGEQWNEQFF
.	TRBD1	TRBJ1-5	TRBV7-9	CASSPRGTANQPQHF
.	.	TRBJ1-1	TRBV6-5	CASRPPRGAGAFF